One T cell receptor (beta chain) is described in this entry. The target antigen is unknown. Use of 60 Vbeta and 13 Jbeta primers characterized the PCR. This table comes from immunoSEQ multiplex PCR, and its TCRdb copy is limited to in-frame clones, with some not included. The sample includes 80,000 to 95,000 clones, 60% to 70% of them seen just once. This entry is derived from a study of cytomegalovirus exposure and HLA in healthy donors. Whole-study findings and limits: The study listed some 160 cytomegalovirus-associated TCR beta chains. Among immune exposure information, only CMV serostatus was available.

The sequencing sample was made of PBMCs. This clonotype was obtained from a woman in her 30s in good health and CMV-seronegative.

CDR3 protein: CASSYSRLAAYEQYF. CDR3 bases: TGTGCCAGCAGTTACTCGAGACTAGCGGCCTACGAGCAGTACTTC. V and J are TRBV6-5 and TRBJ2-7, with 9 bases that match TRBD2. The germline gives CDR1 MNHEY, CDR2 SVGAGI. The CDR3 covers 15 residues. The V segment lost 0 bases and the J segment 2 bases; nucleotides outside the gene matches: 2.